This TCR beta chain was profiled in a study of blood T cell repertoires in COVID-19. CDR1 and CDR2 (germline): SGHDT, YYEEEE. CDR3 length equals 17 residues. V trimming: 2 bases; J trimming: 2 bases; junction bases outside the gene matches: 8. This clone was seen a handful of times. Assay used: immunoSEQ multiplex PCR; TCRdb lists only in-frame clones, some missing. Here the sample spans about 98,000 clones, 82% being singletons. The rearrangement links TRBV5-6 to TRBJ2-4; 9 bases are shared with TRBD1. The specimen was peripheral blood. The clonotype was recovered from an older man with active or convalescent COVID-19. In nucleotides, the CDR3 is TGTGCCAGCAGCTTCCGACAGGGGGACGGGTCCAAAAACATTCAGTACTTC. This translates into CASSFRQGDGSKNIQYF.